Each of the 15 T cell receptor beta chains below was sequenced from the same sample in a study of T cells in women clearing cervical HPV infection. Some clones are missing from TCRdb's copy, which holds only in-frame ones; the method was immunoSEQ multiplex PCR. This table holds fewer than 40,000 clones. Material: blood buffy coat. Receptor source: a woman aged 18 to 75 with a cervical HPV16 infection that either progressed to CIN3+ or cleared (not recorded which).

As regards this clone: The CDR3 goes on 3 residues after the read ends, and that part is filled in from the germline J gene. V usage is TRBV20-1 and J usage is TRBJ2-5; 14 positions match TRBD2. Germline V lookup: CDR1 DFQATT, CDR2 SNEGSKA (reference sequence). The CDR3 is 19 residues long. After removal of 1 base from V and 5 bases from J, the junction contained 15 bases not matched to a gene. CDR3 DNA, as far as it was read: TGCAGTGCTAGAGGCGGACTAGCGGGGGGTCTGGCGCATCTCGAGACC. The encoded protein is CSARGGLAGGLAHLET. The whole CDR3 region reads CSARGGLAGGLAHLETQYF.

As regards this clone: Coverage ceases 3 residues before the CDR3 finishes, and the germline J gene fills in the end. This sequence joins TRBV10-3 and TRBJ1-1, with D possibly matching TRBD1 (6 bases). Germline lookup yields CDR1 ENHRY and CDR2 SYGVKD. V gave up 3 bases and J gave up 2 bases, with 10 bases separating them. The CDR3 runs to 14 residues. CDR3 DNA, as far as it was read: TGTGCCATCAGTGATCTGGGGGCAAACACTGAA. Protein product: CAISDLGANTE. The full CDR3 sequence reads CAISDLGANTEAFF.

Note on this clone: The DNA ends 3 residues before the CDR3 does, and the rest of the CDR3 is filled in from the germline J gene. The chain has TRBV20-1 and TRBJ1-1; D is unclear. Germline V gene data show CDR1 as DFQATT and CDR2 as SNEGSKA (reference sequence). Trimming left V 3 bases short and J 0 bases short, with 11 bases between. The CDR3 is 14 amino acids. CDR3 bases read: TGCAGTGCTAGGGTACACAACATGAACACTGAA. The encoded protein is CSARVHNMNTE. The complete CDR3 reads CSARVHNMNTEAFF.

A remark on this clone: The observed sequence ends 3 residues before the CDR3 terminus, with the missing tail filled in from the germline J gene. This chain joins TRBV5-1 and TRBJ2-1; 7 bases agree with TRBD2. V lost 0 bases, J lost 0 bases, and 6 bases stayed unmatched. This CDR3 is 17 amino acids long. Germline CDR1 is SGHRS and CDR2 is YFSETQ. Incomplete CDR3 DNA: TGCGCCAGCAGCTTGGGTATAGCGGGTCACTCCTACAATGAG. It codes for CASSLGIAGHSYNE. The CDR3, in full, reads CASSLGIAGHSYNEQFF.

Notes on this clone: The read finishes 3 residues shy of the CDR3 end, and the germline J gene is used to complete it. The chain uses TRBV4-2 and TRBJ2-7; tentative D call: TRBD1 (5 bases). This CDR3 contains 21 residues. The V and J ends lost 0 bases and 3 bases respectively, with 30 bases between them. The germline V gene encodes CDR1 LGHNA and CDR2 YNFKEQ. The CDR3 is CASSQEVGYRRKKEYGYEQYF. The sequenced part of the CDR3 DNA is TGTGCCAGCAGCCAAGAAGTCGGGTACAGGCGCAAGAAAGAATATGGCTACGAG.

Points on this clone: The read ends 3 residues shy of where the CDR3 ends; the end is completed using the germline J gene. The V and J genes are TRBV11-2 and TRBJ2-6, with D unresolved. The germline V and J ends were trimmed by 5 bases and 2 bases, with 7 bases remaining between them. Germline V gene sequence: CDR1 SGHAT, CDR2 FQNNGV. CDR3 length equals 14 residues. CDR3 loop: CASSLLPGANVLTF. Partial CDR3 DNA: TGTGCCAGCAGCCTATTGCCTGGGGCCAACGTC.

Concerning this clone itself: Read sequence stops 3 residues before the CDR3 end, and the germline J gene provides the missing end. V is TRBV30 and J is TRBJ2-1; no firm D call. Germline-derived CDR1 and CDR2 are GTSNPN and SVGIG (reference sequence). CDR3 length equals 15 residues. The V end lost 0 bases, the J end lost 1 base, and 10 bases lay between the germline ends. The CDR3 spells CAWSVRGGSYNEQFF. The covered CDR3 bases are TGTGCCTGGAGTGTACGCGGCGGATCCTACAATGAG.

The DNA read from the CDR3 is TGCAGTGCTACCGAACAGGGGACTAACTATGGC. Its translation: CSATEQGTNYG. The full CDR3 protein is CSATEQGTNYGYTF. The chain recombines TRBV20-1 with TRBJ1-2, with 7 bases identical to TRBD1. The read ends 3 residues shy of where the CDR3 ends; the end is completed using the germline J gene. This CDR3 comprises 14 residues. Germline loops: CDR1 DFQATT, CDR2 SNEGSKA (reference sequence). J was trimmed by 0 bases and V by 4 bases; bases with no gene match: 5.

Notes on this clone: The CDR3 end lies 3 residues beyond the end of the read and is filled in from the germline J gene. The V and J genes are TRBV30 and TRBJ1-1; perhaps TRBD1 as D (6 bases). This CDR3 has 13 residues. CDR1 is GTSNPN and CDR2 is SVGIG in the germline V gene (reference sequence). Trimming stripped 5 bases from V and 0 bases from J, with 10 bases between. The CDR3 bases that were read are TGTGCCTGGGACAGGAGGATGAACACTGAA. Translating it yields CAWDRRMNTE. The CDR3 reads in full as CAWDRRMNTEAFF. Full variable domain (missing parts from reference TRBV30 and TRBJ1-1): SQTIHQWPATLVQPVGSPLSLECTVEGTSNPNLYWYRQAAGRGLQLLFYSVGIGQISSEVPQNLSASRPQDRQFILSSKKLLLSDSGFYLCAWDRRMNTEAFFGQGTRLTVV.

Note on this clone: The observed sequence ends 3 residues before the CDR3 terminus, with the missing tail filled in from the germline J gene. This rearrangement joins TRBV28 to TRBJ2-7; the match to TRBD2 covers 11 bases. The CDR3 contains 19 residues. With 6 bases clipped from V and 1 base from J, the junction kept 17 bases outside the gene matches. Per the germline V gene, CDR1 is MDHEN and CDR2 is SYDVKM. Incomplete CDR3 DNA: TGTGCCAGCAGACGACGACCTAGCGGGAGGAACATAGTATCCTACGAG. It codes for CASRRRPSGRNIVSYE. The full-length CDR3 reads as CASRRRPSGRNIVSYEQYF.

Points on this clone: The read ends 3 residues before the CDR3 terminus; that terminus is restored from the germline J gene. This chain joins TRBV6-2 or TRBV6-3 and TRBJ2-3; 8 bases line up with TRBD1. With 0 bases clipped from V and 5 bases from J, the junction kept 1 base outside the gene matches. Germline V gives CDR1 MNHEY, CDR2 SVGEGT. The CDR3 covers 14 residues. Incomplete CDR3 DNA: TGTGCCAGCAGTTACTCAGGGACAGGAGATACG. Translation gives CASSYSGTGDT. The complete CDR3 protein is CASSYSGTGDTQYF.

On this clone: The missing CDR3 end, 3 residues past where the read stops, is filled in from the germline J gene. The chain carries TRBV2 and TRBJ1-6; TRBD1 matches at 7 bases. Germline CDR1 and CDR2: SNHLY and FYNNEI. The junction had 10 bases not matched to a gene; V was cut back by 11 bases and J by 9 bases. CDR3 size: 13 residues. CDR3 DNA, as far as it was read: TGTGCCGGTAAGACAGGGCAGACTTCACCC. It specifies CAGKTGQTSP. The whole CDR3 protein is CAGKTGQTSPLHF.

Turning to this clone: The missing CDR3 end, 3 residues past where the read stops, is filled in from the germline J gene. This chain connects TRBV10-3 to TRBJ2-1, with 11 bases matching TRBD2. The CDR3 is made up of 15 amino acids. V trimming: 6 bases; J trimming: 5 bases; junction bases outside the gene matches: 6. Germline CDR1 is ENHRY and CDR2 is SYGVKD. This CDR3 reads CAISRTSGGNNEQFF. CDR3 DNA, as far as it was read: TGTGCCATCAGCCGTACTAGCGGGGGAAACAATGAG.

The chain's CDR3 is CASSPRSGLATSEQFF. CDR3 DNA, as far as it was read: TGTGCCAGCAGTCCCAGGTCAGGTCTGGCGACAAGTGAG. The rearrangement joins TRBV6-4 to TRBJ2-1; D not resolved. With the read ending 3 residues before the CDR3 end, the germline J gene is used to fill in that end. The CDR3 length is 16 residues. V was shortened by 5 bases and J by 9 bases, with 23 bases between the two germline ends. The germline V gene has CDR1 MRHNA and CDR2 SNTAGT.

As to this clone: The CDR3 end lies 3 residues beyond the end of the read and is filled in from the germline J gene. This chain joins TRBV20-1 and TRBJ1-5; the D is unclear. V gave up 0 bases and J gave up 4 bases, with 13 bases separating them. Germline V CDR1 and CDR2: DFQATT, SNEGSKA (reference sequence). This CDR3 is 15 amino acids long. CDR3 bases read: TGCAGTGCTAGAGATCAGGCAGGCTGGAATCAGCCC. Translating gives CSARDQAGWNQP. In full, the CDR3 reads CSARDQAGWNQPQHF.